The rows below give T cell receptor beta chains drawn from one sample of a study of blood T cells in healthy people across ages. TCRdb reprocessed the 5' RACE reads with MiXCR, giving one entry per CDR3 protein. The sample has about 1.8 million distinct CDR3 sequences, roughly 50% seen once. The sample taken for sequencing was blood. The origin of the receptors is a woman in her thirties or forties in good health. The conserved cysteine and the conserved F or W are not part of the CDR3 here.

>TRBJ1-6|TRBV7-8
ASSPKRTGSNSPLH
>TRBJ2-7|TRBV28
ASSSAGTGGKYEQY
>TRBJ2-3|TRBV12-3/TRBV12-4
ASSAGGGIYTDTQY
>TRBJ2-1|TRBV4-2
ASSQATGGAYNEQF
>NA|TRBV9
ASTIAGRGSYNEQY
>TRBJ1-4|TRBV15
ATTARFGGEKLF
>TRBJ2-7|TRBV15
ATSRDPGGLSYEQY
>TRBJ1-5|TRBV5-1
ASSVRPDQPQH
>TRBJ1-2|TRBV29-1
SAQNHRDSGNYGYT
>NA|TRBV27
ASSRVGVTYEQY
>TRBJ2-2|TRBV7-6
ASSLLPGLAGSANTGELF
>TRBJ1-2|TRBV7-2
ACSLYEGAVYT
>TRBJ1-4|TRBV20-1
SARSGADNEKLF
>TRBJ2-1|TRBV7-2
ASSPGRLAGDYNEQF
>TRBJ2-5|TRBV13
ACSQGTTETQY
>TRBJ2-5|TRBV6-5
ASSYSKLISGETQY
>TRBJ2-1|TRBV6-5
ASSPGTGWSNEQF
>TRBJ2-1|TRBV4-2
ASSQEAGSGTDEQF
>TRBJ2-1|TRBV27
ASSPVLATVGYNEQF
>TRBJ2-6|TRBV2
ASSEGQFSGANVLT
>TRBJ2-1|TRBV11-2
ASSFRLFGDNNEQF
>TRBJ2-4|TRBV4-2
ASSRPLAGGAIAKNIQY
>TRBJ2-4|TRBV20-1
SASDGTQVIQY
>TRBJ2-4|TRBV12-3/TRBV12-4
ASSQTQGVQY
>NA|TRBV29-1
SVPAGVETQY
>TRBJ2-3|TRBV7-2
ASSFGTRGTDTQY
>TRBJ2-5|TRBV27
ASSSSPSGGQETQY
>TRBJ1-5|TRBV21-1
ASSKALGGASNQPQH
>TRBJ2-3|TRBV7-2
ASSLDFGFGGTDTQY
>TRBJ2-7|TRBV20-1
SASWTSGGPGQPFEQY
>TRBJ2-5|TRBV7-9
ASSTAGETQY
>TRBJ2-7|TRBV3-1
ASSQGLAGLYEQY
>NA|TRBV4-2
ASSRSDNEQY
>TRBJ1-2|TRBV6-5
ASSYGGQGSYGYT
>TRBJ1-5|TRBV7-2
ASSSIGGGMHQPQH
>NA|TRBV7-6
ASSLALTGIGETQY
>TRBJ1-2|TRBV5-1
ASSLDILDYGYT
>TRBJ2-1|TRBV15
ATSRDLGGAYNEQF
>TRBJ1-2|TRBV15
ATSRDQGTYGYT
>TRBJ1-2|TRBV9
ASSLRWTGGSGYT
>TRBJ2-5|TRBV15
ATSRASGRDETQY
>NA|TRBV13
TSSLPSGGTGWKTQY
>NA|TRBV12-3/TRBV12-4
ASRSTGGRETQY
>TRBJ2-3|TRBV27
ASSSGGAQVGLGTDTQY
>TRBJ2-6|TRBV14
ASSPRYTNPSSGANVLT
>TRBJ2-7|TRBV7-8
ASSLGNWEQY
>NA|TRBV27
ASSLAPGTGFEQY
>TRBJ2-2|TRBV7-9
ASSLDRGRTGELF
>TRBJ2-5|TRBV7-2
ASSSTGTGIRETQY
>TRBJ2-1|TRBV7-8
ASSSGQGNPYNEQF